A single T cell receptor (beta chain) is shown here with its context. Within its sample, this clonotype is medium-sized (0.01 to 0.1%). Its antigen is unknown. Per-base qualities were not stored, and no clone one base away is much larger. This sample is drawn from a study of somatic reversion in DOCK8 deficiency (dated by TCRdb to the early 2020s). Regarding the research as a whole: T cell receptor beta repertoires were compared among DOCK8-deficient patients, DOCK8-revertant patients and healthy volunteers. The study examined how somatic reversion of pathogenic DOCK8 variants changes lymphocyte differentiation and function in DOCK8 deficiency. The DOCK8-deficient patients included in the study had been described in earlier reports. What the research found in general, with its limitations: Whether whole blood or PBMCs served as the source material for each individual sample was not specified in the methods.

The germline ends are 8 bases apart after V is trimmed by 2 bases and J by 1 base. The CDR3 contains 14 residues, cysteine and phenylalanine counted. Only the CDR3 DNA stays, 42 bases, in frame from base 1. According to the germline V gene (reference sequence), CDR1 reads MNHEY and CDR2 reads SMNVEV. The method was multiplex PCR. One-step amplicon PCR with EuroClonality-NGS primers was used to generate TRB libraries from approximately 0.09 ug genomic DNA. Sequencing of the TRB amplicons was done on Illumina MiSeq instruments using 2 x 250 bp version 2 chemistry. Per the source publication's procedure: IMGT/HighV-QUEST was the tool used for both primary TRB sequence analysis and V(D)J annotation. Repertoire diversity and composition were evaluated with VDJtools after removing nonfunctional clones and downsampling for comparisons between samples. TCRdb trimmed public reads at Q25 via fastp, called clones via MiXCR and kept in-frame beta chains. Rows merge per CDR3 protein into single entries with the most common DNA and genes. These V and J calls derive from TCRdb rather than the authors' analysis. The sample table records some 1,300 distinct CDR3 sequences; around a quarter of these occur just once. The ten largest clones represent around 84% of the sample.

Genomic DNA for TCR repertoire analysis was extracted from whole blood samples or from PBMCs. Samples were obtained from a few DOCK8-revertant patients, with some of these patients sampled at multiple time points. Source material: peripheral blood. The sample's cell subset or site, from its label and the paper: DOCK8-deficient patient with somatic reversion. The rearrangement combines TRBV27 with TRBJ1-1, with no confidently assigned D gene. The TCR sequence derives from a human donor with DOCK8 deficiency. The CDR3 protein sequence reads: CASSLGYRNTEAFF. At the DNA level, the sequence is TGTGCCAGCAGTTTAGGTTACAGGAACACTGAAGCTTTCTTT.